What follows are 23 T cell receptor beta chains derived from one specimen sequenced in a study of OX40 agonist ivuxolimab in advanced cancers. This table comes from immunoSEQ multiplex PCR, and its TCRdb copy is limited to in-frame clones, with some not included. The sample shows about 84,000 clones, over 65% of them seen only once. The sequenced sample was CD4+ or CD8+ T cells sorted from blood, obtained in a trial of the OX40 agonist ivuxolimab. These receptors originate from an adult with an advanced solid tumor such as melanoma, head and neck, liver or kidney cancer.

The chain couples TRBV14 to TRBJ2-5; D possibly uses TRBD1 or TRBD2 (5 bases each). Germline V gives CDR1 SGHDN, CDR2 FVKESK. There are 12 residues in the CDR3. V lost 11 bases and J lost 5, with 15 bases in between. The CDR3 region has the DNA TGTGCCTCACGAAGAGGGGTCGAGACCCAGTACTTC. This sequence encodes CASRRGVETQYF.

The CDR3 region is CASSEGSSRNEKLFF. The CDR3 nucleotides read TGCGCCAGCAGTGAGGGGTCTAGCAGAAATGAAAAACTGTTTTTT. This chain joins TRBV10-1 and TRBJ1-4; D unclear. V lost 2 bases and J lost 5, with 12 bases in between. The germline V gene encodes CDR1 WNHNN and CDR2 SYGVQD (reference sequence). This CDR3 has 15 residues.

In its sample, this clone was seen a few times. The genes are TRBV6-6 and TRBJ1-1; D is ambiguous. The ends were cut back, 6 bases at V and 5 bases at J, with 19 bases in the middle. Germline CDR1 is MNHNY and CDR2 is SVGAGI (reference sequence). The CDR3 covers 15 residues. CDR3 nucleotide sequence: TGTGCCAGCAGGCACCACGGGGATAGGGCAACTGAAGCTTTCTTT. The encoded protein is CASRHHGDRATEAFF.

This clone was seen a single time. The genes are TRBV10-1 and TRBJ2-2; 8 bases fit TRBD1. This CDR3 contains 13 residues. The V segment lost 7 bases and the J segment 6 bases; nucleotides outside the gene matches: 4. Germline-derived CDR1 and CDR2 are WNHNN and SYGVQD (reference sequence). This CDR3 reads CASKAGGSGELFF. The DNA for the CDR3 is TGCGCCAGCAAGGCAGGGGGCTCCGGGGAGCTGTTTTTT.

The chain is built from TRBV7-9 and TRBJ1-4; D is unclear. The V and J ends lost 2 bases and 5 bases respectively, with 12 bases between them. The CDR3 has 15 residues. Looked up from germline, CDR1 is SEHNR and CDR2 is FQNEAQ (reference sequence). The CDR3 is CASSLSETLNEKLFF. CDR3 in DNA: TGTGCCAGCAGCTTAAGTGAGACCCTGAATGAAAAACTGTTTTTT.

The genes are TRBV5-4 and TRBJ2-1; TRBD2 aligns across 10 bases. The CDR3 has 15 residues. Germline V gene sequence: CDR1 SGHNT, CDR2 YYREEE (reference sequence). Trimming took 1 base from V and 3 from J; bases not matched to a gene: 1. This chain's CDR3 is CASSLSSGGYNEQFF. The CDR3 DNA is TGTGCCAGCAGCTTGTCTAGCGGGGGCTACAATGAGCAGTTCTTC. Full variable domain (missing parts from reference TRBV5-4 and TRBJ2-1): ETGVTQSPTHLIKTRGQQVTLRCSSQSGHNTVSWYQQALGQGPQFIFQYYREEENGRGNFPPRFSGLQFPNYSSELNVNALELDDSALYLCASSLSSGGYNEQFFGPGTRLTVL.

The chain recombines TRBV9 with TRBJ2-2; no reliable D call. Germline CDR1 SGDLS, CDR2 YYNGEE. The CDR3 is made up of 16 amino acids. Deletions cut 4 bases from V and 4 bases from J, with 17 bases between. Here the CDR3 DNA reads TGTGCCAGCAGCCCACCCTCGGGCTTTGGCACCGGGGAGCTGTTTTTT. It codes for CASSPPSGFGTGELFF.

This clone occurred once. The CDR3 protein is CASSLEGNTEAFF. The CDR3 nucleotides read TGTGCCAGCAGCTTGGAGGGAAACACTGAAGCTTTCTTT. The chain has TRBV5-5 and TRBJ1-1; no firm D call. Germline V gives CDR1 SGHKS, CDR2 YYEKEE (reference sequence). V was clipped by 0 bases and J by 2 bases, with 5 bases between them. The CDR3 is 13 residues long.

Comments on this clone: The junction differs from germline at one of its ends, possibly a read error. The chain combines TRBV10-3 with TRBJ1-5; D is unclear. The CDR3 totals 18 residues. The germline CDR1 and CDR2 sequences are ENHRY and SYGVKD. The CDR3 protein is CATSKKGGSGGADQPQHF. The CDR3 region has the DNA TGTGCCACCAGTAAGAAGGGTGGGAGTGGCGGAGCCGATCAGCCCCAGCATTTT.

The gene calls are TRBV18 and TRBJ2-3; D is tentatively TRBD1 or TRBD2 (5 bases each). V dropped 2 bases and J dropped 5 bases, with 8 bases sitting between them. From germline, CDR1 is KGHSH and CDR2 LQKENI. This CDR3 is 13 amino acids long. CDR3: CASSPFGGDTQYF. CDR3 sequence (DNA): TGTGCCAGCTCACCATTTGGGGGAGATACGCAGTATTTT.

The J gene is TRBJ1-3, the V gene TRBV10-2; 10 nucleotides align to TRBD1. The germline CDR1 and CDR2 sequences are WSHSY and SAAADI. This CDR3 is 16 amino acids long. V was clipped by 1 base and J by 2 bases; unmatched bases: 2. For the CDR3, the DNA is TGCGCCAGCAGTGAGTGGGGACAGGGGACTGGAAACACCATATATTTT. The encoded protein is CASSEWGQGTGNTIYF.

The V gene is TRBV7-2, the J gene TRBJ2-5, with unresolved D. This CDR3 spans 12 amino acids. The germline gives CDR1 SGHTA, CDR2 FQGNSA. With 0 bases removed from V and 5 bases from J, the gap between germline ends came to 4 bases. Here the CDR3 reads CASSLADETQYF. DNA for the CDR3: TGTGCCAGCAGCTTAGCGGACGAGACCCAGTACTTC.

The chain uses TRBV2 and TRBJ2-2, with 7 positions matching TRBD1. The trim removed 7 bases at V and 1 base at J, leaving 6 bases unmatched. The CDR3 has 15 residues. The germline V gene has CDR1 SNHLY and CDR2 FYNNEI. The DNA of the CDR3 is TGTGCCAGCACAAGTGGGACAGTGAACACCGGGGAGCTGTTTTTT. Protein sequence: CASTSGTVNTGELFF.

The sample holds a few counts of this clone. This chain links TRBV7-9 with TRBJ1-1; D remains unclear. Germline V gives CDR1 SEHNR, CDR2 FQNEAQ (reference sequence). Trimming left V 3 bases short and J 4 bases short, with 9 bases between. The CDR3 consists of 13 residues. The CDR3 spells CASSFGVSTEAFF. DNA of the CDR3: TGTGCCAGCAGCTTCGGGGTGAGCACTGAAGCTTTCTTT.

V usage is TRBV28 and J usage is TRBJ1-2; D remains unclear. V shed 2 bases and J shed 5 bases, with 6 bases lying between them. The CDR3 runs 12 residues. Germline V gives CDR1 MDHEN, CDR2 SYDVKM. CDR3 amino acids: CASSLIGYGYTF. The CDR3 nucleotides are TGTGCCAGCAGTTTAATAGGGTATGGCTACACCTTC.

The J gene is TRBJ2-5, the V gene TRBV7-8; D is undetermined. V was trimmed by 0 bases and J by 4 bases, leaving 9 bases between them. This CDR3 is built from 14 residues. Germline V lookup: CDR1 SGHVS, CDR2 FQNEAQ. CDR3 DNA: TGTGCCAGCAGCTTAGCGTCGGTGACAGAGACCCAGTACTTC. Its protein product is CASSLASVTETQYF.

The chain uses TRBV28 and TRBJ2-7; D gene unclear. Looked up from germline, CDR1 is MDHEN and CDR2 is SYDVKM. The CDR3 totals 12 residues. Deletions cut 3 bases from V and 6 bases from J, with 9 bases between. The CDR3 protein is CASSLYPGEQYF. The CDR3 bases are TGTGCCAGCAGTTTGTATCCAGGCGAGCAGTACTTC. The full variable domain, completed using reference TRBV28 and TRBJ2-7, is DVKVTQSSRYLVKRTGEKVFLECVQDMDHENMFWYRQDPGLGLRLIYFSYDVKMKEKGDIPEGYSVSREKKERFSLILESASTNQTSMYLCASSLYPGEQYFGPGTRLTVT.

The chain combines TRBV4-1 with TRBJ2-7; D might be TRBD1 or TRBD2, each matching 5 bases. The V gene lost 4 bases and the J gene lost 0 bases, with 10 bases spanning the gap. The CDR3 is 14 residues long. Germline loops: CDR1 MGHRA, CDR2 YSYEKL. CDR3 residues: CASSRDSGSYEQYF. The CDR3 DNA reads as TGCGCCAGCAGCCGCGACAGCGGCTCCTACGAGCAGTACTTC.

CDR3: CASSDETEQYF. The CDR3 DNA sequence: TGTGCCAGCAGTGACGAAACCGAGCAGTACTTC. The chain has TRBV6-1 and TRBJ2-7; D gene uncertain. The ends were cut back, 3 bases at V and 6 bases at J, with 6 bases in the middle. The CDR3 covers 11 residues. Germline V gives CDR1 MNHNS, CDR2 SASEGT.

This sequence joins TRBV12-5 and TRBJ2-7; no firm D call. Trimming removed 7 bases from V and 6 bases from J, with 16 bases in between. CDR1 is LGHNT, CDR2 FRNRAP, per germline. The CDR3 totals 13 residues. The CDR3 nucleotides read TGTGCTAGTGCCTCGGAATGGAAAGGCGAGCAGTACTTC. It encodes CASASEWKGEQYF.

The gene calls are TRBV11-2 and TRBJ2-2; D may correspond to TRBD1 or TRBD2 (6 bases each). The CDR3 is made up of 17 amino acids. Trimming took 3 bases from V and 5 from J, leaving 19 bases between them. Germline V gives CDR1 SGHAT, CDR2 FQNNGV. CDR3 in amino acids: CASSLERGGRYTGELFF. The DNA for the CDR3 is TGTGCCAGCAGCTTGGAGAGAGGGGGGCGATATACCGGGGAGCTGTTTTTT.

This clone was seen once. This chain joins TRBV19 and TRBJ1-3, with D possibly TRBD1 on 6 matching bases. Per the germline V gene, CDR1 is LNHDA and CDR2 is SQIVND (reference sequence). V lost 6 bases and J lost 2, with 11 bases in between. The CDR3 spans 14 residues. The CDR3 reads CASSRTAAGNTIYF. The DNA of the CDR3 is TGTGCCAGTAGCAGGACAGCCGCTGGAAACACCATATATTTT.

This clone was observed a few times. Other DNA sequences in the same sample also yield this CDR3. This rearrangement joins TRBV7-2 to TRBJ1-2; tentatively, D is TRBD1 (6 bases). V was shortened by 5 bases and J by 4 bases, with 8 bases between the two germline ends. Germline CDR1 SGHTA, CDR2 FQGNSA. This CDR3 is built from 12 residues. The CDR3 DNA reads TGTGCCAGCAGCCCACAGGGCTATGGCTACACCTTC. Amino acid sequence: CASSPQGYGYTF.